These 5 T cell receptor beta chains were sequenced from one sample in a study of CD8 T cells in Susac syndrome. RNA in amounts of about 0.5 to 1 ug was reverse transcribed with random hexamers. TCRdb reprocessed the immunoSEQ multiplex PCR reads via MiXCR and lists one record per CDR3 protein. Of some 400,000 distinct CDR3 sequences listed, roughly 85% are singletons. The sequenced sample consisted of CD8+ T cells from PBMCs. These receptors were taken from a human donor with multiple sclerosis.

This clonotype occurred a few times. The chain carries TRBV30 and TRBJ1-1; D is uncertain. V lost 1 base and J 1 base, leaving 4 bases between the germline ends. Per germline, CDR1 GTSNPN and CDR2 SVGIG (reference sequence). The CDR3 has 12 amino acids. CDR3 sequence: CAWSGGNTEAFF. CDR3 DNA sequence: TGTGCCTGGAGTGGGGGGAACACTGAAGCTTTCTTT.

This clonotype was picked up one time. The chain links TRBV19 to TRBJ2-2; TRBD1 aligns across 7 bases. Germline CDR1 is LNHDA and CDR2 is SQIVND (reference sequence). There are 15 residues in the CDR3. The J segment lost 4 bases and the V segment lost 7 bases, leaving 9 bases of the junction unmatched. The CDR3 protein is CASTGTAFPTGELFF. CDR3 DNA: TGTGCCAGTACGGGGACAGCGTTCCCCACCGGGGAGCTGTTTTTT.

The chain recombines TRBV6-1 with TRBJ1-1; D gene uncertain. The germline CDR1 and CDR2 sequences are MNHNS and SASEGT. This CDR3 spans 14 amino acids. The ends were cut back, 2 bases at V and 2 bases at J, with 9 bases in the middle. CDR3 region: CASSELGINTEAFF. CDR3 nucleotide sequence: TGTGCCAGCAGTGAACTGGGGATCAACACTGAAGCTTTCTTT.

This clonotype was picked up a small number of times. The chain joins TRBV19 to TRBJ2-7; the D gene is possibly TRBD1 (6 bases). This CDR3 contains 13 residues. The germline V gene has CDR1 LNHDA and CDR2 SQIVND (reference sequence). V was pared by 5 bases and J by 2 bases, with 10 bases between. In DNA form, the CDR3 reads TGTGCCAGTAGTCCAGGGGCCCCCTACGAGCAGTACTTC. Protein product: CASSPGAPYEQYF. Together with reference TRBV19 and TRBJ2-7, the CDR3 gives the full variable domain: DGGITQSPKYLFRKEGQNVTLSCEQNLNHDAMYWYRQDPGQGLRLIYYSQIVNDFQKGDIAEGYSVSREKKESFPLTVTSAQKNPTAFYLCASSPGAPYEQYFGPGTRLTVT.

The CDR3 loop reads CASSLPGTSGNNEQFF. The CDR3, as DNA: TGTGCCAGCAGCTTACCGGGGACTAGCGGTAACAATGAGCAGTTCTTC. The chain carries TRBV7-9 and TRBJ2-1; 11 nucleotides match TRBD2. V shed 2 bases, J shed 5 bases, and the junction held 5 bases outside the gene matches. The CDR3 has 16 residues. Germline V gene lookup returns CDR1 SEHNR and CDR2 FQNEAQ (reference sequence). The variable domain in full, with the rest retrieved from reference TRBV7-9 and TRBJ2-1, is DTGVSQNPRHKITKRGQNVTFRCDPISEHNRLYWYRQTLGQGPEFLTYFQNEAQLEKSRLLSDRFSAERPKGSFSTLEIQRTEQGDSAMYLCASSLPGTSGNNEQFFGPGTRLTVL.